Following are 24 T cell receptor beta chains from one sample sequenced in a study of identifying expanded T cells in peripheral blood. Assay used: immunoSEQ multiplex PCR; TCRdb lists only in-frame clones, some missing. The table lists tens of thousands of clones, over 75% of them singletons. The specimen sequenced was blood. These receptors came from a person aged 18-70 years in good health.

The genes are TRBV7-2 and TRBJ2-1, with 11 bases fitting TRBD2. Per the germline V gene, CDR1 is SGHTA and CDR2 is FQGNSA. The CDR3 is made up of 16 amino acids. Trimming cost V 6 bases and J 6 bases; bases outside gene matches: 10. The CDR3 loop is CASRKGLAGGGNEQFF. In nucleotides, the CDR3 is TGTGCCAGCAGGAAGGGGTTAGCGGGAGGGGGCAATGAGCAGTTCTTC.

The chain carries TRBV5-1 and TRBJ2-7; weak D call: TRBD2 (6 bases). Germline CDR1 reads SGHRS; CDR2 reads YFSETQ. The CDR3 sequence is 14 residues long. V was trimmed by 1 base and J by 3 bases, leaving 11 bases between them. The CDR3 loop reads CASSLFWGGYEQYF. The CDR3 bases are TGCGCCAGCAGCTTGTTTTGGGGAGGCTACGAGCAGTACTTC.

The CDR3 is CASRPPRGGTQYF. DNA for the CDR3: TGTGCCAGCAGGCCTCCCAGGGGGGGAACCCAGTACTTC. This rearrangement joins TRBV5-4 to TRBJ2-5; either TRBD1 or TRBD2 may fit D (7 bases each). Germline CDR1 reads SGHNT; CDR2 reads YYREEE (reference sequence). V was cut by 5 bases and J by 8 bases, with 16 bases left in between. This CDR3 region has 13 residues.

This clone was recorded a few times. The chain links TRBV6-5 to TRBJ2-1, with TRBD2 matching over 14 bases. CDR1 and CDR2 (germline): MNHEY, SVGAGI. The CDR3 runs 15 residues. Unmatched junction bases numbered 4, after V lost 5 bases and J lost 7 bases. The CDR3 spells CASSPGTSGSNEQFF. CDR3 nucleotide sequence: TGTGCCAGCAGTCCCGGGACTAGCGGGAGTAATGAGCAGTTCTTC.

CDR3 loop: CASSVGVTGELFF. The CDR3 nucleotides read TGTGCCAGCAGTGTTGGGGTCACCGGGGAGCTGTTTTTT. The chain joins TRBV2 to TRBJ2-2; D uncertain. Germline lookup yields CDR1 SNHLY and CDR2 FYNNEI. The CDR3 is made up of 13 amino acids. V lost 4 bases to trimming and J lost 4 bases, with 7 bases between them. The full variable domain, in which reference TRBV2 and TRBJ2-2 provide the parts outside the CDR3, is EPEVTQTPSHQVTQMGQEVILRCVPISNHLYFYWYRQILGQKVEFLVSFYNNEISEKSEIFDDQFSVERPDGSNFTLKIRSTKLEDSAMYFCASSVGVTGELFFGEGSRLTVL.

The CDR3 region has the DNA TGTGCCAGCAGCTCTCCCCGGACAGGGACAGATACGCAGTATTTT. It is translated as CASSSPRTGTDTQYF. The V call is TRBV11-2, the J call TRBJ2-3, with 8 bases aligning to TRBD1. V shed 4 bases and J 3 bases; nucleotides not matched to a gene: 6. Looked up from germline, CDR1 is SGHAT and CDR2 is FQNNGV. The CDR3 sequence is 15 residues long.

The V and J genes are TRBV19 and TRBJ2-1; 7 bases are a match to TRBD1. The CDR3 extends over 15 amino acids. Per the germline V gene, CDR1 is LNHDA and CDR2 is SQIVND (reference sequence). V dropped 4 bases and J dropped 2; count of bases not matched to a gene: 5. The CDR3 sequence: CASSTGTATYNEQFF. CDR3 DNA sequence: TGTGCCAGTAGTACCGGGACAGCCACCTACAATGAGCAGTTCTTC.

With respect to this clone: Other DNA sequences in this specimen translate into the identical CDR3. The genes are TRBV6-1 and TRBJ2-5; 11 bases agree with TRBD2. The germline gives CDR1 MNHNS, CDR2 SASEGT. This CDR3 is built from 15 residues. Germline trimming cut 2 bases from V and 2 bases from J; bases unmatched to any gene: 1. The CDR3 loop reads CASSELAGGQETQYF. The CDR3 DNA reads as TGTGCCAGCAGTGAACTAGCGGGGGGTCAAGAGACCCAGTACTTC.

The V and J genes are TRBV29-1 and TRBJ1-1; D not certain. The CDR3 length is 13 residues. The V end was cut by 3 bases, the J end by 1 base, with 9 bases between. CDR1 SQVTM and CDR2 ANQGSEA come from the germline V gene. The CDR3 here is CSVEGIPNTEAFF. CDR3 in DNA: TGCAGCGTTGAGGGGATCCCGAACACTGAAGCTTTCTTT.

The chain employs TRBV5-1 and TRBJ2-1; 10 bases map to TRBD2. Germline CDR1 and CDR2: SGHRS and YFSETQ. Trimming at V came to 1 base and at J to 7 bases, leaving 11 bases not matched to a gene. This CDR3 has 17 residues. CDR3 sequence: CASSLTLAGDHRNEQFF. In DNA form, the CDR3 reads TGCGCCAGCAGCTTGACTCTAGCGGGAGACCATCGGAATGAGCAGTTCTTC.

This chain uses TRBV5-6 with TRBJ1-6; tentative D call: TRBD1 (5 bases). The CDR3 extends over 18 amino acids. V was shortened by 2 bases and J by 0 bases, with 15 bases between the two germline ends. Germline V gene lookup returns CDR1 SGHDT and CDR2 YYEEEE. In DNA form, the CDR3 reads TGTGCCAGCAGCTTACGGGGCTCTAGGAGCTCCTATAATTCACCCCTCCACTTT. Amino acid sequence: CASSLRGSRSSYNSPLHF.

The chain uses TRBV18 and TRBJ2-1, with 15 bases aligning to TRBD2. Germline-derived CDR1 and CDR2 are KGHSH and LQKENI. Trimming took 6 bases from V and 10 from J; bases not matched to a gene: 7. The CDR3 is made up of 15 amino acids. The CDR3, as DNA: TGTGCCAGCTCGTGGGGACTAGCGGGAGGTAGCGAGCAGTTCTTC. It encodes CASSWGLAGGSEQFF.

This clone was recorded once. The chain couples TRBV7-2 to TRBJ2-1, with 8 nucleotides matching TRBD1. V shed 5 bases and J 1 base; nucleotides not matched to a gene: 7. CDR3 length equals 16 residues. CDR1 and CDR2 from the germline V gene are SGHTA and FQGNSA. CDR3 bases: TGTGCCAGCAGCGACTCCGGGACAGGATCCTACAATGAGCAGTTCTTC. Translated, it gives CASSDSGTGSYNEQFF.

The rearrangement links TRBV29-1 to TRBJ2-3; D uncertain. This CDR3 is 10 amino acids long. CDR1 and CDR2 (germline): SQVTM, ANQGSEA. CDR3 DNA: TGCAGTTATTTGCTGGGAAAGCAGTATTTT. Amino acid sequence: CSYLLGKQYF.

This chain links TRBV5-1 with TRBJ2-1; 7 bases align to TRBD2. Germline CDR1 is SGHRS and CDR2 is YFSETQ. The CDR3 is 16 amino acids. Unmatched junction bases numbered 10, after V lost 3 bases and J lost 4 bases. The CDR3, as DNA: TGCGCCAGCAGCTCCCTGGGCGGGAGAGGTTACAATGAGCAGTTCTTC. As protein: CASSSLGGRGYNEQFF.

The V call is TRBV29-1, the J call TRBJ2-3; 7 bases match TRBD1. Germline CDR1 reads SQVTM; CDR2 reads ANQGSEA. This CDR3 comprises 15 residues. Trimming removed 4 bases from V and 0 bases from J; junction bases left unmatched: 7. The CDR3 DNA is TGCAGCGTTGTCGGTGACAGGGAGAGCACAGATACGCAGTATTTT. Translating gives CSVVGDRESTDTQYF.

CDR3 loop: CAWRWAGPNYGYTF. The CDR3 DNA sequence: TGTGCCTGGAGGTGGGCAGGCCCTAACTATGGCTACACCTTC. This chain joins TRBV30 and TRBJ1-2, with unresolved D. CDR3 size: 14 residues. The V end lost 3 bases, the J end lost 0 bases, and 11 bases lay between the germline ends. Germline CDR1 is GTSNPN and CDR2 is SVGIG (reference sequence).

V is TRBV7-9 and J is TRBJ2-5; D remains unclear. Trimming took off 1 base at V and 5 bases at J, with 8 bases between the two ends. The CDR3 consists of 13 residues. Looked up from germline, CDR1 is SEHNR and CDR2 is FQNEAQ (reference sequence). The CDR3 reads CASSLELWETQYF. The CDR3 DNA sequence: TGTGCCAGCAGCTTAGAATTGTGGGAGACCCAGTACTTC.

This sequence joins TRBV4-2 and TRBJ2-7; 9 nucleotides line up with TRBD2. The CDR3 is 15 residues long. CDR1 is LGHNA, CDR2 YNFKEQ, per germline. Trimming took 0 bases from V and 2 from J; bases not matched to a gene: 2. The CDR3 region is CASSQDLAGTYEQYF. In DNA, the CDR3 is TGTGCCAGCAGCCAAGATCTAGCGGGAACCTACGAGCAGTACTTC.

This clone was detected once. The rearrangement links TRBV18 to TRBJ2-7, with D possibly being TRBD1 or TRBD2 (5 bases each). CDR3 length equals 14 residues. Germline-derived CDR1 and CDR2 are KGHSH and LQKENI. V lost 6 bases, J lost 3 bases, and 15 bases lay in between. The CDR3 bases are TGTGCCAGCTCCCCTAAGGGACGGGTCTACGAGCAGTACGTC. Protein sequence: CASSPKGRVYEQYV.

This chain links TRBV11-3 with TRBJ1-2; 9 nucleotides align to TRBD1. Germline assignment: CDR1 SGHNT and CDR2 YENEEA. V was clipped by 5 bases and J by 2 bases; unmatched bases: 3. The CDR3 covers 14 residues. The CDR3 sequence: CASSPGTGNYGYTF. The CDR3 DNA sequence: TGTGCCAGCAGCCCGGGGACAGGGAACTATGGCTACACCTTC.

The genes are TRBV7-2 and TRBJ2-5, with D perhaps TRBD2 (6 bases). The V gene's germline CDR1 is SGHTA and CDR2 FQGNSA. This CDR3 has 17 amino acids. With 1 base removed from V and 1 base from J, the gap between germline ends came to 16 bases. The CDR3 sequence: CASSLGVWRRGQETQYF. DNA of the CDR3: TGTGCCAGCAGCTTAGGGGTTTGGAGGAGGGGCCAAGAGACCCAGTACTTC.

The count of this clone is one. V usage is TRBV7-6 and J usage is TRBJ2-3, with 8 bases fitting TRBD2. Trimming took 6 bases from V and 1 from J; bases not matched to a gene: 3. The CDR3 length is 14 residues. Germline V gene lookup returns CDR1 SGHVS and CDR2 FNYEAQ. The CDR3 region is CASRQAGGTDTQYF. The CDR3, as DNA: TGTGCCAGCAGACAAGCGGGGGGCACAGATACGCAGTATTTT. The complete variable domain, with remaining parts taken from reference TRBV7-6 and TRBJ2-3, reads GAGVSQSPRYKVTKRGQDVALRCDPISGHVSLYWYRQALGQGPEFLTYFNYEAQQDKSGLPNDRFSAERPEGSISTLTIQRTEQRDSAMYRCASRQAGGTDTQYFGPGTRLTVL.

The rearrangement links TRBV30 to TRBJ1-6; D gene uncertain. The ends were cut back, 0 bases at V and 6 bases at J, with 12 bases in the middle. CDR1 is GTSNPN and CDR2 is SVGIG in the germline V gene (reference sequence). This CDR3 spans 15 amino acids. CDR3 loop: CAWSVLKAGNSPLHF. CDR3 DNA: TGTGCCTGGAGTGTACTCAAAGCGGGTAATTCACCCCTCCACTTT. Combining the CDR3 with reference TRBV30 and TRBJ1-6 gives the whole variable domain SQTIHQWPATLVQPVGSPLSLECTVEGTSNPNLYWYRQAAGRGLQLLFYSVGIGQISSEVPQNLSASRPQDRQFILSSKKLLLSDSGFYLCAWSVLKAGNSPLHFGNGTRLTVT.